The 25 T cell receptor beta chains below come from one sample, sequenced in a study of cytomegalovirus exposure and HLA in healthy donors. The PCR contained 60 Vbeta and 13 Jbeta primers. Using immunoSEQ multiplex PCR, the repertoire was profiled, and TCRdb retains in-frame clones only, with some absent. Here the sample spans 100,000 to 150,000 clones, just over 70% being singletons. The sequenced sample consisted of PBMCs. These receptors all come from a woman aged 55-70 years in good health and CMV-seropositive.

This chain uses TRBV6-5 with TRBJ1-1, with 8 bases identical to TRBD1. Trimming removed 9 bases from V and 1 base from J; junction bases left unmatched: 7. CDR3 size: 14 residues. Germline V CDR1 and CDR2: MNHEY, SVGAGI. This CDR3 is CASTPDRGNTEAFF. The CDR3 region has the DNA TGTGCCAGTACCCCAGACAGGGGGAACACTGAAGCTTTCTTT.

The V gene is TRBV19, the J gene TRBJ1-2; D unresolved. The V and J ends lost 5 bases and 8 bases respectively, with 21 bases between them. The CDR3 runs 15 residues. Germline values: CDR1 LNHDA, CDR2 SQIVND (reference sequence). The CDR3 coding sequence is TGTGCCAGTAGTGCCTCCCGGGCGGGCGAAAAGGGCTACACCTTC. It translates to CASSASRAGEKGYTF.

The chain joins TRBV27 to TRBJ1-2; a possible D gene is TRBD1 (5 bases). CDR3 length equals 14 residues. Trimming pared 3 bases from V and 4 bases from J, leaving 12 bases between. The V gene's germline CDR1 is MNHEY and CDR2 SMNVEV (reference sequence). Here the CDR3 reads CASSFRGQGYGYTF. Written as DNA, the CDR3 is TGTGCCAGCAGTTTTCGTGGGCAGGGCTATGGCTACACCTTC.

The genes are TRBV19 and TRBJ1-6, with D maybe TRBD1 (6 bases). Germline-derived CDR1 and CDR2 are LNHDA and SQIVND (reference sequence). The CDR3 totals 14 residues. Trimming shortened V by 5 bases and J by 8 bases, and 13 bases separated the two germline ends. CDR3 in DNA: TGTGCCAGTAGTCGACAGGTCACGGATTCACCCCTCCACTTT. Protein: CASSRQVTDSPLHF.

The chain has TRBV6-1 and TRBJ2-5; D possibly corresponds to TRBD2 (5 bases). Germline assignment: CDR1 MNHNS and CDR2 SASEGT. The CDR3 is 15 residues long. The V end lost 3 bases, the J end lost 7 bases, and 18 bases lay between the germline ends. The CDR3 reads CASSDVSRVYATQYF. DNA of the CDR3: TGTGCCAGCAGTGACGTCTCGAGGGTTTACGCGACCCAGTACTTC.

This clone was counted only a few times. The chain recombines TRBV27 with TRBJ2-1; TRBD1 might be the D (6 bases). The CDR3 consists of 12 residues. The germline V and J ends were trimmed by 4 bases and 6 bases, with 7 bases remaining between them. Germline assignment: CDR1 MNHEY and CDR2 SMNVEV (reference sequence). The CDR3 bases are TGTGCCAGCAGTTCACAGGGCAATGAGCAGTTCTTC. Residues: CASSSQGNEQFF.

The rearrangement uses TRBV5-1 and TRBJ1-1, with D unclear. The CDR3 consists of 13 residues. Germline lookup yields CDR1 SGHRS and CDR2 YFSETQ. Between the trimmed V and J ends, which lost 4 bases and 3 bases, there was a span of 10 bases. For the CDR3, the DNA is TGCGCCAGCAGCACGGCCGGGTACACTGAAGCTTTCTTT. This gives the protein CASSTAGYTEAFF.

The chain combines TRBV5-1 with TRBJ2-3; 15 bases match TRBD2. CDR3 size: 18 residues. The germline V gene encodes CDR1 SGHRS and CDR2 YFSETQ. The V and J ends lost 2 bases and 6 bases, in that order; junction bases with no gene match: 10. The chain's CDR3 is CASSFPGTSGGTGDTQYF. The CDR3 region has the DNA TGCGCCAGCAGCTTTCCCGGGACTAGCGGGGGGACAGGGGATACGCAGTATTTT.

The CDR3 coding sequence is TGTGCCAGCAGCTTAGGTGGACAGGGGGACGCTTTCTTT. Translation gives CASSLGGQGDAFF. The chain combines TRBV7-9 with TRBJ1-1, with 10 bases that match TRBD1. V trimming: 1 base; J trimming: 11 bases; junction bases outside the gene matches: 4. CDR1 is SEHNR and CDR2 is FQNEAQ in the germline V gene (reference sequence). The length of the CDR3 is 13 residues.

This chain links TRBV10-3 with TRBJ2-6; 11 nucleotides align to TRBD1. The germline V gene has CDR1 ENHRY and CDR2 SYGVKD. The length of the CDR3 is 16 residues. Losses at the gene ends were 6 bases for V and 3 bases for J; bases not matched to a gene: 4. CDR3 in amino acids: CAIRPDRGLGANVLTF. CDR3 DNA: TGTGCCATCAGACCGGACAGGGGGCTTGGGGCCAACGTCCTGACTTTC.

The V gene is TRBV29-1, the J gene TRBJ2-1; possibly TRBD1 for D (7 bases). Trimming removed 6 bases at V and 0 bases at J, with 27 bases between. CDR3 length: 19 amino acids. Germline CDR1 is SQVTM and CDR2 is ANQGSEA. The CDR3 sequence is CSVGGRQGDPLSSYNEQFF. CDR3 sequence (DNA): TGCAGCGTGGGGGGAAGACAGGGTGACCCCCTAAGCTCCTACAATGAGCAGTTCTTC.

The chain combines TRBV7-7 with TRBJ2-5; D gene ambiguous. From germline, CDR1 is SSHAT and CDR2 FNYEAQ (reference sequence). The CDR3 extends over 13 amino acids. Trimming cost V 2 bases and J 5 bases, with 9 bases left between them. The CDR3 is CASSLLQWETQYF. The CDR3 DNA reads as TGTGCCAGCAGCTTACTGCAGTGGGAGACCCAGTACTTC.

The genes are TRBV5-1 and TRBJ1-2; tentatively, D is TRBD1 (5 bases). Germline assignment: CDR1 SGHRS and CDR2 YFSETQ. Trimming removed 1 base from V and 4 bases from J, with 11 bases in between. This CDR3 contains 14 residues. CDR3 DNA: TGCGCCAGCAGCTTGCAAGGGCAGGGCTATGGCTACACCTTC. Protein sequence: CASSLQGQGYGYTF.

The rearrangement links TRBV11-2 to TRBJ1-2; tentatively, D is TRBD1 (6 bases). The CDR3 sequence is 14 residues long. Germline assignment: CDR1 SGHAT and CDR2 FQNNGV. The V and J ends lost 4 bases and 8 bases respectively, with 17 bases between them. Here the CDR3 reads CASSSPYRVDGYTF. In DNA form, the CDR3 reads TGTGCCAGCAGCTCACCCTACAGGGTAGACGGCTACACCTTC.

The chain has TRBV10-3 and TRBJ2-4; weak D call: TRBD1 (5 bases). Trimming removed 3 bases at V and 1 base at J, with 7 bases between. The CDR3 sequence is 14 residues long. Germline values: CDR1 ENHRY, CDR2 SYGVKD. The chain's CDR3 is CAISDTGAKNIQYF. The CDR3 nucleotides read TGTGCCATCAGTGACACAGGCGCCAAAAACATTCAGTACTTC.

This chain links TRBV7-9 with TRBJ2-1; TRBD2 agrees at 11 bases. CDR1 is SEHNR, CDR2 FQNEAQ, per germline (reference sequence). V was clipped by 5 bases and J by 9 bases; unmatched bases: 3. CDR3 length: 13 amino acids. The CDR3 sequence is CASSPGLAAEQFF. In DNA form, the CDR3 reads TGTGCCAGCAGCCCGGGACTAGCGGCTGAGCAGTTCTTC.

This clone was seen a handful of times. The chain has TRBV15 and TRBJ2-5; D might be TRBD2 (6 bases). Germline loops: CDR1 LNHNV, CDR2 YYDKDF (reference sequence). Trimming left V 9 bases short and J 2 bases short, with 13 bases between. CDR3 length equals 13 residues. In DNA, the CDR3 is TGTGCCACTGGCGGGGTCGCGCAAGAGACCCAGTACTTC. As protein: CATGGVAQETQYF.

The CDR3, as DNA: TGTGCCAGCAGCTTAGAGCGGGGGCCTAGGGATGAGCAGTTCTTC. This sequence encodes CASSLERGPRDEQFF. The chain carries TRBV7-6 and TRBJ2-1; the match to TRBD2 covers 8 bases. The V gene's germline CDR1 is SGHVS and CDR2 FNYEAQ. Germline trimming cut 1 base from V and 8 bases from J; bases unmatched to any gene: 7. The CDR3 totals 15 residues.

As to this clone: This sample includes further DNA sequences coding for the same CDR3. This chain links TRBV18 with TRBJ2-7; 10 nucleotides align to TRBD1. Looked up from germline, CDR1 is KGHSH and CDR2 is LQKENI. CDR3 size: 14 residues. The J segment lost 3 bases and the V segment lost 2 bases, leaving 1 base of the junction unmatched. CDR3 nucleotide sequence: TGTGCCAGCTCACCAGGGACAGGGGTCTACGAGCAGTACTTC. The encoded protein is CASSPGTGVYEQYF.

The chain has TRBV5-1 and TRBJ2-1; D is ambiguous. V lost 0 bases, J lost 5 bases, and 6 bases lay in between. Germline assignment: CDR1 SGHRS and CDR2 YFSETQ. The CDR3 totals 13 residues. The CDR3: CASSLDTDNEQFF. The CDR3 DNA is TGCGCCAGCAGCTTGGACACCGACAATGAGCAGTTCTTC.

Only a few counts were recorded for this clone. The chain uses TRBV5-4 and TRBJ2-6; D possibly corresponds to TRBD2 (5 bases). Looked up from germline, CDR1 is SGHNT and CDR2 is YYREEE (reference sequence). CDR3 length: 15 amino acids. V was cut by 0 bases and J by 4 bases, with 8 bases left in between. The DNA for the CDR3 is TGTGCCAGCAGCTTGGAAGCGGCGGGGGCCAACGTCCTGACTTTC. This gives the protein CASSLEAAGANVLTF.

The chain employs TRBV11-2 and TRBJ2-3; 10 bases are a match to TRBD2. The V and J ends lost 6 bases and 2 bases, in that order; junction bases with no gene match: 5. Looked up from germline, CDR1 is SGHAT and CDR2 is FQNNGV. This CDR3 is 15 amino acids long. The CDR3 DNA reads TGTGCCAGCAGAGTAGCGGGGGGCCTCACAGATACGCAGTATTTT. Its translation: CASRVAGGLTDTQYF.

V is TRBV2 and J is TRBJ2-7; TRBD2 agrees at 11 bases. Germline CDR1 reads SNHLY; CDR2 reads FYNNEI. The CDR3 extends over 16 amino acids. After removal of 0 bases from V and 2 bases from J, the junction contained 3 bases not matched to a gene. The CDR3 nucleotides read TGTGCCAGCAGTGAAGCCGGGACTAGCGGCACCTACGAGCAGTACTTC. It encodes CASSEAGTSGTYEQYF.

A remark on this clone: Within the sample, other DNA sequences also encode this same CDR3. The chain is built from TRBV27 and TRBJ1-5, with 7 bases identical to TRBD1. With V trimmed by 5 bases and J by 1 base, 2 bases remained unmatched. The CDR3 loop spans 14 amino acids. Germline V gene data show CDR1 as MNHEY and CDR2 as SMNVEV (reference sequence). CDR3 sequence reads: CASSRQGSNQPQHF. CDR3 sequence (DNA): TGTGCCAGCAGTCGACAGGGCAGCAATCAGCCCCAGCATTTT.

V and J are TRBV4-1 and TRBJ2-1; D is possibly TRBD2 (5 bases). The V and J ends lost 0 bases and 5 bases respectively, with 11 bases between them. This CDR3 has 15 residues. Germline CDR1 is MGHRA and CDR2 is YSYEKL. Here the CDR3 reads CASSQEGETDNEQFF. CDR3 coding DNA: TGCGCCAGCAGCCAAGAGGGAGAGACGGACAATGAGCAGTTCTTC.